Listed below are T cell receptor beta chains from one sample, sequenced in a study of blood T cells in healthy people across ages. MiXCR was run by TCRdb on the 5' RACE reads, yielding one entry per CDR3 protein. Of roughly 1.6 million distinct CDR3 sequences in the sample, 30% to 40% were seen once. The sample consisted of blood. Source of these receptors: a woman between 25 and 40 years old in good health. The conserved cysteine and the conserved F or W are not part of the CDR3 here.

ASSLFSTREGHEQF	TRBV11-2
ASSSHRSSKASNYGYT	TRBV7-9
AWSYRTGFGETQY	TRBV30
ASSLTRDQPQH	TRBV7-3
SARRQPNTEAF	TRBV20-1
ASSLAWTGVATDTQY	TRBV27
ASPGVLTQY	TRBV2
ASRVWDYEQY	TRBV6-4
SASHGGAQETQY	TRBV20-1
SARGRLGHYT	TRBV20-1
ASSLYGVGGQETQY	TRBV11-2